The 12 T cell receptor beta chains below all came from one sample that was sequenced in a study of CD8 T cells in ankylosing spondylitis. Each CDR3 protein is one row after TCRdb ran MiXCR on the 5' RACE reads. The sample includes 200,000 to 300,000 distinct CDR3 sequences, around 9.1% of them seen just once. Input material: blood, either unsorted or a sorted T cell fraction (not recorded which). The receptors originated from a male donor with ankylosing spondylitis or in good health (not recorded which).

This clonotype was seen repeatedly, ten times or more. J is TRBJ2-1 and V is TRBV19, with D hard to call. V was cut by 5 bases and J by 8 bases, with 22 bases left in between. Germline V lookup: CDR1 LNHDA, CDR2 SQIVND (reference sequence). The CDR3 is made up of 16 amino acids. In DNA, the CDR3 is TGTGCCAGTAGTCCGCCTGTAGATGAACCCACCGATGAGCAGTTCTTC. Amino acid sequence: CASSPPVDEPTDEQFF.

This clonotype was observed many times. The CDR3 DNA reads as TGTGCCAGCAGTTTATTGGGGGATTTAGATACGCAGTATTTT. It translates to CASSLLGDLDTQYF. The chain links TRBV28 to TRBJ2-3; D tentatively fits TRBD1 or TRBD2 (5 bases each). The CDR3 runs to 14 residues. Trimming removed 1 base at V and 5 bases at J, with 10 bases between. Germline CDR1 and CDR2: MDHEN and SYDVKM.

This clonotype was seen repeatedly, ten times or more. The chain uses TRBV5-5 and TRBJ2-1; TRBD2 might be the D (6 bases). Deletions cut 9 bases from V and 4 bases from J, with 20 bases between. CDR3 length: 15 amino acids. The germline gives CDR1 SGHKS, CDR2 YYEKEE (reference sequence). DNA of the CDR3: TGTGCCACCTCGGGGTGGGGGGAGGCATACAATGAGCAGTTCTTC. This encodes CATSGWGEAYNEQFF. The full variable domain, completed using reference TRBV5-5 and TRBJ2-1, is DAGVTQSPTHLIKTRGQQVTLRCSPISGHKSVSWYQQVLGQGPQFIFQYYEKEERGRGNFPDRFSARQFPNYSSELNVNALLLGDSALYLCATSGWGEAYNEQFFGPGTRLTVL.

This clonotype was counted ten times or more. V and J are TRBV9 and TRBJ2-3; D might be TRBD2 (5 bases). Trimming left V 0 bases short and J 8 bases short, with 13 bases between. The CDR3 length is 14 residues. Germline V gives CDR1 SGDLS, CDR2 YYNGEE. CDR3 amino acids: CASSVEAARGTQYF. The CDR3 coding sequence is TGTGCCAGCAGCGTAGAAGCGGCTCGGGGTACGCAGTATTTT.

This clonotype was seen repeatedly, ten times or more. The rearrangement links TRBV12-3 or TRBV12-4 to TRBJ1-2, with 8 bases matching TRBD1. The CDR3 length is 12 residues. V was clipped by 6 bases and J by 7 bases; unmatched bases: 4. The DNA for the CDR3 is TGTGCCAGCAGGGTGGACAGGGCTGGCTACACCTTC. This sequence encodes CASRVDRAGYTF.

The chain is built from TRBV10-3 and TRBJ2-5; D might be TRBD1 (5 bases). The length of the CDR3 is 12 residues. Deletions cut 4 bases from V and 4 bases from J, with 7 bases between. CDR1 is ENHRY and CDR2 is SYGVKD in the germline V gene. As DNA, the CDR3 is TGTGCCATCAGTGGGCAGGGAGAGACCCAGTACTTC. Its protein product is CAISGQGETQYF.

The chain employs TRBV18 and TRBJ1-2; D remains ambiguous. Germline CDR1 and CDR2: KGHSH and LQKENI. V was cut by 2 bases and J by 4 bases, with 11 bases left in between. The CDR3 sequence is 14 residues long. CDR3 nucleotide sequence: TGTGCCAGCTCACCAGTCTCAGACTTCTATGGCTACACCTTC. Encoded protein: CASSPVSDFYGYTF.

In this sample, this clonotype turned up many times. The chain links TRBV20-1 to TRBJ2-3; TRBD2 aligns across 12 bases. The CDR3 length is 12 residues. From germline, CDR1 is DFQATT and CDR2 SNEGSKA (reference sequence). V trimming: 7 bases; J trimming: 5 bases; junction bases outside the gene matches: 1. This CDR3 is CSGLAGVDTQYF. CDR3 sequence (DNA): TGCAGTGGACTAGCGGGGGTAGATACGCAGTATTTT.

This clonotype has a count of ten or more. J is TRBJ2-5 and V is TRBV5-5; possible D gene TRBD2, 6 bases. Trimming removed 3 bases from V and 5 bases from J, with 8 bases in between. CDR1 and CDR2 (germline): SGHKS, YYEKEE (reference sequence). The CDR3 covers 12 residues. The DNA of the CDR3 is TGTGCCAGCAGCTGGCGGGACGAGACCCAGTACTTC. It is translated as CASSWRDETQYF.

This clonotype was found many times. The chain combines TRBV5-6 with TRBJ1-6, with unresolved D. The V gene's germline CDR1 is SGHDT and CDR2 YYEEEE. V shed 3 bases and J shed 4 bases, with 8 bases lying between them. This CDR3 has 14 amino acids. This chain's CDR3 is CASSSLSYNSPLHF. DNA of the CDR3: TGTGCCAGCAGCTCCCTGTCTTATAATTCACCCCTCCACTTT. Filled out from reference TRBV5-6 and TRBJ1-6, the complete variable domain reads DAGVTQSPTHLIKTRGQQVTLRCSPKSGHDTVSWYQQALGQGPQFIFQYYEEEERQRGNFPDRFSGHQFPNYSSELNVNALLLGDSALYLCASSSLSYNSPLHFGNGTRLTVT.

The rearrangement links TRBV30 to TRBJ2-5, with 7 positions matching TRBD2. CDR3 length: 13 residues. The V and J ends lost 2 bases and 5 bases, in that order; junction bases with no gene match: 5. CDR1 is GTSNPN, CDR2 SVGIG, per germline (reference sequence). CDR3: CAWSRSGGETQYF. The CDR3 DNA sequence: TGTGCCTGGAGTCGCTCCGGGGGGGAGACCCAGTACTTC.

The chain carries TRBV7-2 and TRBJ2-7, with 9 bases aligning to TRBD1. The CDR3 is 17 residues long. V lost 1 base to trimming and J lost 7 bases; unmatched junction nucleotides: 14. The germline V gene has CDR1 SGHTA and CDR2 FQGNSA. The CDR3 is CASSLVTGGAELGEQYF. The CDR3, as DNA: TGTGCCAGCAGCTTAGTGACAGGGGGTGCCGAGCTGGGGGAGCAGTACTTC.